This T cell receptor beta chain was retrieved from a study of beta chain features in type 1 diabetes. Study in general: In age, gender and cell yields, patients were similar to healthy donors. Taken together, all samples contributed 107,917,701 examined sorted cells.

This clone was recorded a few times. Antigen unknown. Notes on the study in general: People with Type 1 diabetes carried modestly yet significantly shorter TCRB CDR3s in all four CD4+ subsets.

The CDR3 is made up of 14 amino acids. CDR1 is MNHNS and CDR2 is SASEGT in the germline V gene. V lost 8 bases to trimming and J lost 2 bases, with 13 bases between them. One heparinised blood draw, averaging roughly 120 mL, came from each donor. Expressed TCRB transcripts were sequenced after all isolated RNA was converted to cDNA. TCRdb's copy holds only in-frame clones and misses some; the assay was immunoSEQ multiplex PCR. Seen here are 350,000 to 450,000 clones, roughly 15% observed once, and the top ten hold roughly 0.019%. The clonotype comes from a woman aged 18-29 years in good health. Sequencing used naive CD4+ T cells from blood. The rearrangement joins TRBV6-1 to TRBJ1-5, with D possibly TRBD1 on 5 matching bases. CDR3 coding DNA: TGTGCCAGCCGTGGGGGGGAGGGCAATCAGCCCCAGCATTTT. This encodes CASRGGEGNQPQHF.